The rows below give T cell receptor beta chains drawn from one sample of a study of blood T cell repertoires in COVID-19. The repertoire was sequenced with immunoSEQ multiplex PCR; TCRdb's copy has only in-frame clones and lacks some. The sample holds about 410,000 clones, roughly 89% seen once. Sequencing used PBMCs or T cells enriched from blood (not recorded which). Every receptor here comes from a young woman who had recovered from COVID-19. CDR3s include the opening cysteine and the closing phenylalanine or tryptophan. The D gene is left open where the match is weak. Some rows mark clone size as missing; the rest say once, few, many or name a class of expanded clone.

j_call clone_size v_call d_call cdr3_length cdr3_aa cdr3_nt
TRBJ2-5 . TRBV18 . 14 CASSAQGNAETQYF TGTGCCAGCTCCGCCCAGGGAAATGCAGAGACCCAGTACTTC
TRBJ1-1 . TRBV18 . 13 CASSPVARSEAFF TGTGCCAGCTCACCGGTGGCTCGATCTGAAGCTTTCTTT
TRBJ2-1 . TRBV5-1 . 14 CASSLGRTGNEQFF TGCGCCAGCAGCTTGGGACGAACGGGGAATGAGCAGTTCTTC
TRBJ2-1 . TRBV9 TRBD2 16 CASSAPGLAFYNEQFF TGTGCCAGCAGCGCTCCGGGACTAGCTTTCTACAATGAGCAGTTCTTC
TRBJ1-2 few TRBV7-9 TRBD1 14 CASNNLQGAGGYTF TGTGCCAGCAACAATTTACAGGGGGCTGGGGGCTACACCTTC
TRBJ2-3 . TRBV4-1 . 14 CASSQGRSTDTQYF TGCGCCAGCAGCCAAGGGCGGAGCACAGATACGCAGTATTTT
TRBJ1-5 . TRBV19 TRBD1 14 CASSITGGNQPQHF TGTGCCAGTAGTATTACAGGGGGGAATCAGCCCCAGCATTTT
TRBJ2-7 . TRBV29-1 . 14 CSVGHRGGTYEQYF TGCAGCGTTGGGCATAGGGGGGGAACCTACGAGCAGTACTTC
TRBJ2-2 . TRBV5-4 TRBD2 20 CASSLAYGGRPVPNTGELFF TGTGCCAGCAGCTTGGCCTATGGCGGGAGGCCCGTACCTAACACCGGGGAGCTGTTTTTT
TRBJ1-4 . TRBV14 . 15 CASSLMSATNEKLFF TGTGCCAGCAGCCTCATGTCAGCAACTAATGAAAAACTGTTTTTT
TRBJ2-5 . TRBV2 . 13 CASSETRQETQYF TGTGCCAGCAGTGAAACGCGGCAAGAGACCCAGTACTTC
TRBJ1-2 . TRBV7-8 . 12 CASSLYSYGYTF TGTGCCAGCAGCCTGTACAGCTATGGCTACACCTTC
TRBJ2-3 . TRBV2 TRBD2 14 CASSGRDYLNTQYF TGTGCCAGCAGTGGGAGGGACTACCTTAATACGCAGTATTTT
TRBJ1-1 once TRBV19 . 15 CASSRTGGLNTEAFF TGTGCCAGTAGTAGAACTGGGGGGTTGAACACTGAAGCTTTCTTT
TRBJ1-2 . TRBV28 . 13 CASSLVPESGYTF TGTGCCAGCAGTTTAGTGCCGGAGTCTGGCTACACCTTC
TRBJ1-6 . TRBV19 . 15 CASKVGGSYNSPLHF TGTGCCAGTAAGGTCGGGGGCTCCTATAATTCACCCCTCCACTTT
TRBJ2-2 . TRBV7-2 . 14 CASSPYLDTGELFF TGTGCCAGCAGCCCATACTTGGACACCGGGGAGCTGTTTTTT
TRBJ2-5 . TRBV9 TRBD2 16 CASSVVPSGSQETQYF TGTGCCAGCAGCGTAGTTCCTAGCGGGAGCCAAGAGACCCAGTACTTC
TRBJ2-7 once TRBV28 . 13 CASSLAMFYEQYF TGTGCCAGCAGTTTAGCGATGTTCTACGAGCAGTACTTC
TRBJ2-3 . TRBV27 . 14 CASSFGLSPDTQYF TGTGCCAGCAGTTTCGGACTTTCCCCAGATACGCAGTATTTT
TRBJ1-2 . TRBV7-2 . 13 CASSLAYRDGYTF TGTGCCAGCAGCTTAGCCTACAGGGATGGCTACACCTTC
TRBJ1-6 . TRBV9 . 15 CASSVAASGNSPLHF TGTGCCAGCAGCGTAGCGGCCAGCGGGAATTCACCCCTCCACTTT
TRBJ1-1 . TRBV18 . 12 CASSVQGTEAFF TGTGCCAGCTCAGTCCAGGGCACTGAAGCTTTCTTT
TRBJ2-7 . TRBV19 TRBD2 16 CASSTQGTSGIYEQYF TGTGCCAGTAGTACTCAAGGGACTAGCGGGATCTACGAGCAGTACTTC
TRBJ1-2 . TRBV12-3/TRBV12-4 TRBD1 13 CASSPGQPYGYTF TGTGCCAGCAGTCCGGGACAGCCCTATGGCTACACCTTC
TRBJ2-7 . TRBV24-1 TRBD1 14 CATSARQGLDEQYF TGTGCCACCAGTGCAAGACAGGGGTTGGACGAGCAGTACTTC
TRBJ2-5 . TRBV7-6 TRBD2 16 CASSLAGSAGQETQYF TGTGCCAGCAGCTTAGCGGGCTCAGCGGGGCAAGAGACCCAGTACTTC
TRBJ2-7 . TRBV7-9 TRBD1 15 CASSFLDRGSYEQYF TGTGCCAGCAGCTTTTTGGACAGGGGGAGCTACGAGCAGTACTTC
TRBJ1-6 . TRBV7-8 . 14 CASRKRGGRSPLHF TGTGCCAGTCGGAAGCGGGGCGGGCGATCACCCCTCCACTTT
TRBJ2-5 . TRBV28 . 12 CASSHREETQYF TGTGCCAGCAGCCACAGGGAGGAGACCCAGTACTTC
TRBJ1-1 once TRBV9 . 15 CASSVGVQGNTEAFF TGTGCCAGCAGCGTAGGGGTGCAGGGGAACACTGAAGCTTTCTTT
TRBJ1-4 once TRBV11-2 . 13 CASSLGGARKLFF TGTGCCAGCAGCTTAGGGGGAGCACGAAAACTGTTTTTT
TRBJ1-1 . TRBV5-1 . 14 CASSPGELNTEAFF TGCGCCAGCAGCCCCGGGGAGTTGAACACTGAAGCTTTCTTT
TRBJ1-5 . TRBV28 . 14 CASSNPEGGQPQHF TGTGCCAGCAGTAATCCTGAGGGTGGGCAGCCCCAGCATTTT
TRBJ1-2 . TRBV7-8 . 9 CASSPRLSF TGTGCCAGCAGCCCCCGCCTGAGCTTC
TRBJ1-2 . TRBV2 TRBD1 12 CASSRDSYGYTF TGTGCCAGCAGTCGGGACAGCTATGGCTACACCTTC
TRBJ2-1 . TRBV10-1 . 13 CASQFRGRNEQFF TGCGCCAGCCAGTTCAGGGGTCGGAATGAGCAGTTCTTC
TRBJ2-5 once TRBV9 TRBD1 14 CASSVGTGLETQYF TGTGCCAGCAGCGTAGGGACAGGGTTGGAGACCCAGTACTTC
TRBJ2-2 . TRBV7-2 TRBD2 16 CASSFKRGLNTGELFF TGTGCCAGCAGCTTTAAGCGGGGGCTCAACACCGGGGAGCTGTTTTTT
TRBJ1-2 once TRBV12-3/TRBV12-4 TRBD1 13 CASGQGGFYGYTF TGTGCCAGCGGACAGGGGGGATTCTATGGCTACACCTTC
TRBJ2-1 . TRBV19 TRBD2 18 CASSGSNVNVGRYNEQFF TGTGCCAGTAGCGGGTCCAATGTTAACGTCGGGAGGTACAATGAGCAGTTCTTC